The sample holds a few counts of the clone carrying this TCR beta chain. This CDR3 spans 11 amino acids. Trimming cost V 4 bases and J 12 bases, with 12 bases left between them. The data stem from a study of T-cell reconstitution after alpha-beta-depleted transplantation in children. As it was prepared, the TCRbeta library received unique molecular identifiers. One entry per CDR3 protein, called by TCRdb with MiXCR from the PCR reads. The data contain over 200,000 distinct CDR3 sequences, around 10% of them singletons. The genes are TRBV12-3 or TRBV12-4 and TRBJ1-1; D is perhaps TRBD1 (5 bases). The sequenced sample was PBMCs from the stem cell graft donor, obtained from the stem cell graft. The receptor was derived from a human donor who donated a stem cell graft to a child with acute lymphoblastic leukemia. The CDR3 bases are TGTGCCAGCAGTTGGGGGGTCGCACCTTTCTTT. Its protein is CASSWGVAPFF.